These 13 T cell receptor beta chains were all obtained from the same sample, sequenced in a study of technical replicates of blood from a few donors. Measured with immunoSEQ multiplex PCR; TCRdb has only the in-frame clones, and not every one. Found here are under 85,000 clones, 94% of them singletons; the top ten hold around 0.26%. Sequencing was done on a sample of T cells isolated from PBMCs. Receptors originate from a human donor in good health.

This chain uses TRBV30 with TRBJ2-1; D is possibly TRBD1 (5 bases). The V gene's germline CDR1 is GTSNPN and CDR2 SVGIG (reference sequence). V was trimmed by 2 bases and J by 9 bases, leaving 11 bases between them. The CDR3 has 12 residues. CDR3 protein: CAWSRRGGEQFF. CDR3 sequence (DNA): TGTGCCTGGAGTCGAAGGGGCGGTGAGCAGTTCTTC.

The chain carries TRBV2 and TRBJ2-2; TRBD2 matches at 10 bases. CDR1 and CDR2 (germline): SNHLY, FYNNEI. This CDR3 is 17 amino acids long. V was pared by 5 bases and J by 4 bases, with 10 bases of the junction left unmatched. This chain's CDR3 is CASSSLLAGSSTGELFF. In DNA, the CDR3 is TGTGCCAGCAGTTCGCTACTAGCGGGGTCGTCCACCGGGGAGCTGTTTTTT.

There are a few counts of this clone. CDR3 residues: CASSLVDGTEAFF. The CDR3 nucleotides are TGCGCCAGCAGCTTGGTAGATGGCACTGAAGCTTTCTTT. The genes are TRBV5-1 and TRBJ1-1; D gene unclear. From germline, CDR1 is SGHRS and CDR2 YFSETQ. The length of the CDR3 is 13 residues. Trimming removed 0 bases at V and 4 bases at J, with 7 bases between.

CDR3 bases: TGTGCCAGCAGCCGCCATAGCGGGGGGTCCTACAATGAGCAGTTCTTC. This translates into CASSRHSGGSYNEQFF. This sequence joins TRBV14 and TRBJ2-1, with 10 nucleotides matching TRBD2. The germline V gene has CDR1 SGHDN and CDR2 FVKESK. V was clipped by 4 bases and J by 1 base; unmatched bases: 4. This CDR3 is 16 amino acids long.

The chain employs TRBV19 and TRBJ1-5; no clear D gene. The germline V gene encodes CDR1 LNHDA and CDR2 SQIVND (reference sequence). The V gene lost 0 bases and the J gene lost 6 bases, with 12 bases spanning the gap. The CDR3 spans 15 residues. The CDR3 sequence: CASSIETGRTQPQHF. As DNA, the CDR3 is TGTGCCAGTAGTATAGAAACGGGAAGAACTCAGCCCCAGCATTTT.

This chain joins TRBV13 and TRBJ2-2; D is possibly TRBD1 (7 bases). The CDR3 is 16 amino acids. In germline, CDR1 is PRHDT, CDR2 FYEKMQ (reference sequence). Trimming left V 5 bases short and J 2 bases short, with 15 bases between. The CDR3 region has the DNA TGTGCCAGCAGCCCGAGGGGGGACAGAAACACCGGGGAGCTGTTTTTT. This gives the protein CASSPRGDRNTGELFF.

This rearrangement joins TRBV10-2 to TRBJ1-2; D remains unclear. The V end was cut by 1 base, the J end by 4 bases, with 10 bases between. Germline-derived CDR1 and CDR2 are WSHSY and SAAADI. The CDR3 totals 14 residues. DNA for the CDR3: TGCGCCAGCAGTGAGTTGACACCGCTCTATGGCTACACCTTC. This codes for CASSELTPLYGYTF.

The rearrangement joins TRBV6-1 to TRBJ2-7, with a weak D call TRBD1 (6 bases). The CDR3 runs 14 residues. V was cut by 1 base and J by 2 bases, with 9 bases left in between. Germline loops: CDR1 MNHNS, CDR2 SASEGT. CDR3 DNA: TGTGCCAGCAGTGAAGGGGGGCAGCCCTACGAGCAGTACTTC. This translates into CASSEGGQPYEQYF.

V gene TRBV5-1 combines with J gene TRBJ2-1; TRBD2 matches at 9 bases. Trimming took 0 bases from V and 3 from J; bases not matched to a gene: 7. The CDR3 is 17 residues long. Germline CDR1 SGHRS, CDR2 YFSETQ. Here the CDR3 reads CASSLEPSGNSYNEQFF. CDR3 in DNA: TGCGCCAGCAGCTTGGAACCTAGCGGGAACAGCTACAATGAGCAGTTCTTC. The whole variable domain, remainder taken from reference TRBV5-1 and TRBJ2-1, is KAGVTQTPRYLIKTRGQQVTLSCSPISGHRSVSWYQQTPGQGLQFLFEYFSETQRNKGNFPGRFSGRQFSNSRSEMNVSTLELGDSALYLCASSLEPSGNSYNEQFFGPGTRLTVL.

V and J are TRBV28 and TRBJ2-5, with 12 bases matching TRBD2. The CDR3 contains 15 residues. V was clipped by 4 bases and J by 4 bases; unmatched bases: 4. Germline V gene sequence: CDR1 MDHEN, CDR2 SYDVKM. CDR3 DNA sequence: TGTGCCAGCAGTTCTAGCGGGAGGGCGATAGAGACCCAGTACTTC. Its translation is CASSSSGRAIETQYF.

The gene calls are TRBV30 and TRBJ1-2; D uncertain. Trimming shortened V by 3 bases and J by 4 bases, and 12 bases separated the two germline ends. There are 13 residues in the CDR3. Germline values: CDR1 GTSNPN, CDR2 SVGIG (reference sequence). The CDR3 sequence is CAWSLGRSYGYTF. CDR3 DNA sequence: TGTGCCTGGAGCCTTGGTAGAAGCTATGGCTACACCTTC.

The chain is built from TRBV13 and TRBJ2-1; maybe TRBD2 (6 bases). V lost 4 bases and J lost 15, with 19 bases in between. Per germline, CDR1 PRHDT and CDR2 FYEKMQ (reference sequence). The CDR3 consists of 13 residues. The DNA for the CDR3 is TGTGCCAGCAGCTCCTCTAGCGCTCCCCGGTGGTTCTTC. Its protein product is CASSSSSAPRWFF.

The genes are TRBV7-3 and TRBJ1-1, with D possibly TRBD1 on 5 matching bases. CDR3 size: 16 residues. Deletions cut 3 bases from V and 1 base from J, with 15 bases between. Germline values: CDR1 SGHTA, CDR2 FQGTGA. The CDR3 nucleotides read TGTGCCAGCAGCTTCGACCTACAGGTACCGAACACTGAAGCTTTCTTT. This translates into CASSFDLQVPNTEAFF.